The 10 T cell receptor beta chains below were found in one sample sequenced in a study of STAT5B mutations in CD4+ large granular lymphocyte leukemia. Profiling relied on immunoSEQ multiplex PCR, and the TCRdb table lists in-frame clones only, not all of them. The sample lists tens of thousands of clones; around 75% were seen once. The specimen sequenced was CD4+ T cells from blood buffy coats. These receptors came from a human donor in good health.

This clone was seen a handful of times. This rearrangement joins TRBV6-1 to TRBJ1-2; a weak D match, TRBD1 (6 bases). The CDR3 is made up of 13 amino acids. In germline, CDR1 is MNHNS, CDR2 SASEGT. Trimming stripped 3 bases from V and 7 bases from J, with 12 bases between. The CDR3: CASSDRGRVGYTF. CDR3 nucleotides: TGTGCCAGCAGTGACAGGGGCCGGGTTGGCTACACCTTC.

V usage is TRBV11-3 and J usage is TRBJ1-1; 9 positions agree with TRBD1. The ends lost 5 bases at V and 7 bases at J; junction bases unmatched: 11. CDR1 SGHNT and CDR2 YENEEA come from the germline V gene. The CDR3 runs 15 residues. The CDR3 DNA reads as TGTGCCAGCAGCCCCCGAATGACAGGGGGTGTTGAAGCTTTCTTT. Protein product: CASSPRMTGGVEAFF.

Remarks on this clone: A read error may account for a junction end that differs from germline. The CDR3 DNA reads as TGTGCCAGCAGCTTGGGACAGGTCTCCCACGAGCAGTACTTC. Its translation: CASSLGQVSHEQYF. The chain joins TRBV5-6 to TRBJ2-7; tentative D call: TRBD1 (6 bases). Germline CDR1 is SGHDT and CDR2 is YYEEEE. The CDR3 length is 14 residues.

The chain combines TRBV5-6 with TRBJ2-3, with no clear D. The length of the CDR3 is 15 residues. Germline values: CDR1 SGHDT, CDR2 YYEEEE. The V end was cut by 0 bases, the J end by 1 base, with 9 bases between. CDR3 DNA: TGTGCCAGCAGCTTGGATCGGAGAGGCACAGATACGCAGTATTTT. It specifies CASSLDRRGTDTQYF. Full variable domain (remainder filled in from reference TRBV5-6 and TRBJ2-3): DAGVTQSPTHLIKTRGQQVTLRCSPKSGHDTVSWYQQALGQGPQFIFQYYEEEERQRGNFPDRFSGHQFPNYSSELNVNALLLGDSALYLCASSLDRRGTDTQYFGPGTRLTVL.

V and J are TRBV19 and TRBJ2-2; TRBD1 matches at 7 bases. The CDR3 has 13 amino acids. V shed 7 bases, J shed 7 bases, and the junction held 6 bases outside the gene matches. Germline CDR1 is LNHDA and CDR2 is SQIVND (reference sequence). CDR3 nucleotide sequence: TGTGCCAGTAAAGAGGGGGCGCTCGGGGAGCTGTTTTTT. This sequence encodes CASKEGALGELFF.

This chain joins TRBV15 and TRBJ1-4, with D hard to call. V was pared by 0 bases and J by 4 bases, with 12 bases between. The CDR3 sequence is 16 residues long. CDR1 is LNHNV and CDR2 is YYDKDF in the germline V gene (reference sequence). CDR3 sequence (DNA): TGTGCCACCAGCAGAGATGTTGTTGCAGTTAATGAAAAACTGTTTTTT. Its protein product is CATSRDVVAVNEKLFF.

The chain recombines TRBV14 with TRBJ2-3; D is uncertain. Germline V gene sequence: CDR1 SGHDN, CDR2 FVKESK. The CDR3 loop spans 13 amino acids. V was cut by 3 bases and J by 4 bases, with 8 bases left in between. CDR3 loop: CASSHLGADTQYF. CDR3 coding DNA: TGTGCCAGCAGCCACCTTGGTGCAGATACGCAGTATTTT.

The rearrangement links TRBV5-4 to TRBJ2-3; TRBD2 is a possible D gene (5 bases). The CDR3 sequence is 13 residues long. V lost 0 bases and J lost 9, with 11 bases in between. The germline CDR1 and CDR2 sequences are SGHNT and YYREEE (reference sequence). CDR3 DNA: TGTGCCAGCAGCTTGGGAGGACCGGGAACGCAGTATTTT. Protein sequence: CASSLGGPGTQYF.

The chain employs TRBV5-1 and TRBJ2-3, with 9 bases lining up with TRBD2. CDR3 length: 16 amino acids. Germline V gene data show CDR1 as SGHRS and CDR2 as YFSETQ. V lost 4 bases, J lost 4 bases, and 10 bases stayed unmatched. This CDR3 reads CASSPWAGGFSDTQYF. CDR3 in DNA: TGCGCCAGCAGCCCCTGGGCGGGAGGGTTCTCAGATACGCAGTATTTT.

The V gene is TRBV28, the J gene TRBJ2-5; 9 bases line up with TRBD1. This CDR3 region has 14 residues. Germline CDR1 and CDR2: MDHEN and SYDVKM. Trimming cost V 2 bases and J 7 bases; bases outside gene matches: 5. The CDR3 protein is CASSLRQGGTTQYF. CDR3 DNA sequence: TGTGCCAGCAGTTTACGACAGGGGGGAACGACCCAGTACTTC.